This TCR beta chain stems from a study of early T cells in non-severe SARS-CoV-2 infection. This CDR3 spans 13 amino acids. Germline CDR1 and CDR2: SGHVS and FNYEAQ. Trimming left V 6 bases short and J 7 bases short, with 13 bases between. TCRdb used MiXCR to reprocess the 5' RACE reads, holding one entry per CDR3 protein. In the table there are some 57,000 distinct CDR3 sequences, more than 9% of which are singletons. This clonotype was counted ten times or more. The sequenced material came from whole blood. The clonotype was recovered from an adult who was a healthcare worker with PCR-confirmed SARS-CoV-2 infection or an uninfected control (not recorded which). The chain is built from TRBV7-6 and TRBJ2-1; D is possibly TRBD2 (5 bases). CDR3 protein: CASSLTRFNEQFF. DNA of the CDR3: TGTGCCAGCAGTTTAACTAGGTTTAATGAGCAGTTCTTC.